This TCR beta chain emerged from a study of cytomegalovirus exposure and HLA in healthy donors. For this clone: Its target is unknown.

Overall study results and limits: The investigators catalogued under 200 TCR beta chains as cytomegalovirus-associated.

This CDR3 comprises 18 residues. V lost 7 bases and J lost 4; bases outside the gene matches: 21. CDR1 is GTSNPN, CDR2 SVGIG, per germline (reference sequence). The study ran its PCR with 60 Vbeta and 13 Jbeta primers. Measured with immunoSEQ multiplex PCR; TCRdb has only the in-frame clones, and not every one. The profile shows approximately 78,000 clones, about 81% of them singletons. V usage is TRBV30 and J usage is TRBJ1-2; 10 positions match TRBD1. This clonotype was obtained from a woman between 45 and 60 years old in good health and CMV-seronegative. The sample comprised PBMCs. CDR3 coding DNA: TGTGCCTCGCGGGACAGGGGACATTTTTCTCTCGGTGGCTATGGCTACACCTTC. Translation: CASRDRGHFSLGGYGYTF.